These 9 T cell receptor beta chains share one sample of origin, sequenced in a study of T-cell reconstitution after alpha-beta-depleted transplantation in children. Unique molecular identifiers were incorporated during preparation of the TCRbeta library. From the PCR reads, TCRdb called clonotypes with MiXCR, one entry per CDR3 protein. The profile shows about 120,000 distinct CDR3 sequences, 10% of them singletons. The input for sequencing was PBMCs from the stem cell graft donor, taken from the stem cell graft. These receptors were taken from a human donor who donated a stem cell graft to a child with acute lymphoblastic leukemia.

This clonotype occurred many times. The CDR3 DNA follows: TGCGCCAGCAGCGAAGGACAGGGGGCTTGGTACGAGCAGTACTTC. Its translation: CASSEGQGAWYEQYF. The rearrangement uses TRBV5-1 and TRBJ2-7; 11 bases fit TRBD1. The CDR3 covers 15 residues. V dropped 4 bases and J dropped 4; count of bases not matched to a gene: 7. Per the germline V gene, CDR1 is SGHRS and CDR2 is YFSETQ.

In regard to this clonotype: It may be a read error: a sequence one base away is much more abundant. The chain joins TRBV27 to TRBJ2-1; D is possibly TRBD1 or TRBD2 (5 bases each). Trimming cost V 4 bases and J 12 bases, with 16 bases left between them. CDR1 and CDR2 from the germline V gene are MNHEY and SMNVEV (reference sequence). This CDR3 contains 13 residues. In DNA, the CDR3 is TGTGCCAGCAGTTCCACCCGGGACCGCGGGCAGTTCTTC. Its translation: CASSSTRDRGQFF.

There are many counts of this clonotype. The chain carries TRBV20-1 and TRBJ2-7; no definite D call. Germline V lookup: CDR1 DFQATT, CDR2 SNEGSKA (reference sequence). The V end lost 3 bases, the J end lost 3 bases, and 9 bases lay between the germline ends. This CDR3 has 12 residues. Written as DNA, the CDR3 is TGCAGTGCTAGGGGTAGGGACTACGAGCAGTACTTC. It codes for CSARGRDYEQYF.

Of note for this clonotype: Being one base from a much bigger clone, this may be a read error. The chain uses TRBV6-1 and TRBJ1-5; D possibly corresponds to TRBD1 (5 bases). Trimming stripped 5 bases from V and 10 bases from J, with 15 bases between. The CDR3 is 13 amino acids. CDR1 and CDR2 from the germline V gene are MNHNS and SASEGT. The CDR3 is CASSQQGGHPQHF. The CDR3 DNA reads as TGTGCCAGCAGTCAGCAGGGTGGACATCCCCAGCATTTT.

This clonotype was observed many times. This CDR3 reads CASSQDFALNTEAFF. CDR3 DNA sequence: TGTGCCAGCAGCCAAGATTTCGCGTTGAACACTGAAGCTTTCTTT. The J gene is TRBJ1-1, the V gene TRBV3-1; D not certain. Germline V CDR1 and CDR2: LGHDT, YNNKEL (reference sequence). V lost 0 bases and J 0 bases, leaving 8 bases between the germline ends. The CDR3 contains 15 residues.

Concerning this clonotype: Mismatch with germline at one junction end may stem from a read error. This chain joins TRBV7-8 and TRBJ2-1; 10 bases agree with TRBD2. The CDR3 covers 17 residues. Germline CDR1 reads SGHVS; CDR2 reads FQNEAQ. The CDR3, as DNA: TGTGCCAGCAGCATAGCCATGGGGCTAGCGGGAGCCTATGAGCAGTTCTTC. Protein product: CASSIAMGLAGAYEQFF.

This clonotype showed up many times. The chain joins TRBV7-2 to TRBJ2-7; D is perhaps TRBD1 (6 bases). This CDR3 region has 14 residues. Trimming removed 5 bases from V and 6 bases from J, with 17 bases in between. Germline V CDR1 and CDR2: SGHTA, FQGNSA. CDR3 sequence: CASSLSTGGGEQYF. In nucleotides, the CDR3 is TGTGCCAGCAGCCTATCGACAGGTGGGGGCGAGCAGTACTTC.

This clonotype has ten or more counts. The rearrangement uses TRBV29-1 and TRBJ2-1; the match to TRBD2 covers 7 bases. The CDR3 has 14 amino acids. From germline, CDR1 is SQVTM and CDR2 ANQGSEA. With V trimmed by 4 bases and J by 9 bases, 12 bases remained unmatched. The DNA for the CDR3 is TGCAGCGTTGTGCTCGGGGGGAGTTATGTTGAGCAGTTCTTC. It specifies CSVVLGGSYVEQFF.

This sequence joins TRBV7-6 and TRBJ2-1; D is unresolved. V lost 4 bases, J lost 15 bases, and 16 bases lay in between. Germline V gene data show CDR1 as SGHVS and CDR2 as FNYEAQ. This CDR3 is built from 12 residues. CDR3 sequence reads: CASSSAALAPFF. Here the CDR3 DNA reads TGTGCCAGCAGCTCCGCGGCGTTGGCCCCGTTCTTC.